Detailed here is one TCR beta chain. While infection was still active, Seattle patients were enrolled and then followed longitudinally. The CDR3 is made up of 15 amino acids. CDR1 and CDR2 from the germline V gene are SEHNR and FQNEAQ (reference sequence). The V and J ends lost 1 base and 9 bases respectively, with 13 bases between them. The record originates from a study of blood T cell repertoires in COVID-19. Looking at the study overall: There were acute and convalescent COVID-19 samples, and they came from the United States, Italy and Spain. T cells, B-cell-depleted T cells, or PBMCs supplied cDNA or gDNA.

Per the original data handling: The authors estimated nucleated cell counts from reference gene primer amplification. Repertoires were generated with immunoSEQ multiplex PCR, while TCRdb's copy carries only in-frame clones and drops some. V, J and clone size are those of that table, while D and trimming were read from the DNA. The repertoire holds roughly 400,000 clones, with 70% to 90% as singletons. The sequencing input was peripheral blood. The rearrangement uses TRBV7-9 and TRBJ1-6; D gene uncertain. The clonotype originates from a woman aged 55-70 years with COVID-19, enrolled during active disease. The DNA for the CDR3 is TGTGCCAGCAGCTTAGTTTCGGCGGGTGGTTCACCCCTCCACTTT. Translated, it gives CASSLVSAGGSPLHF. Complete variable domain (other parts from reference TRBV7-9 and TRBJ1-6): DTGVSQNPRHKITKRGQNVTFRCDPISEHNRLYWYRQTLGQGPEFLTYFQNEAQLEKSRLLSDRFSAERPKGSFSTLEIQRTEQGDSAMYLCASSLVSAGGSPLHFGNGTRLTVT.